This T cell receptor beta chain emerged from a study of T cell repertoires in cytomegalovirus infection. Turning to the study itself: Peptides in the study included HLA-C-restricted and HLA-B-restricted CMV epitopes. Through public TCR beta signatures, both CMV infection and matching HLA type were indicated. Overall study findings and caveats: Identification of carriers of CMV plus the relevant HLA was performed using cumulative public TCR beta family frequency.

Concerning this clonotype: The antigen is unknown.

TCRdb independently ran MiXCR on the reads; one entry per CDR3 protein. The sample has roughly 200,000 distinct CDR3 sequences; 35% to 40% are singletons. V shed 6 bases, J shed 6 bases, and the junction held 4 bases outside the gene matches. Germline CDR1 SNHLY, CDR2 FYNNEI. This CDR3 is 16 amino acids long. The sequencing used CD8+ T cells from cultured PBMCs, collected from culture after CMV antigen stimulation. This clonotype was obtained from a human donor in good health (CMV status not recorded). Some clones in this sample may be carry-over from other donors' samples. This chain joins TRBV2 and TRBJ2-2; 16 bases line up with TRBD2. The DNA of the CDR3 is TGTGCCAGCAGGGGACTAGCGGGAGGGCCCCCCGGGGAGCTGTTTTTT. Amino acid sequence: CASRGLAGGPPGELFF.